The 22 T cell receptor beta chains listed next were all sequenced from one sample in a study of T cell clonality in common variable immunodeficiency. Profiled with immunoSEQ multiplex PCR; TCRdb holds only in-frame clones, not every one. The sample is made up of some 53,000 clones, none counted only once. Sequenced material: peripheral blood mononuclear cells. All receptors derive from a person between 18 and 75 years old in good health.

At least ten counts were recorded for this clone. Coverage ceases 3 residues before the CDR3 finishes, and the germline J gene fills in the end. This chain connects TRBV19 to TRBJ1-1; tentatively, D is TRBD1 (6 bases). The CDR3 extends over 12 amino acids. V was cut by 7 bases and J by 5 bases, with 11 bases left in between. Germline V lookup: CDR1 LNHDA, CDR2 SQIVND (reference sequence). The CDR3 bases that were read are TGTGCCAGTAAGGGGGACGAGACTGAA. It encodes CASKGDETE. The CDR3 reads in full as CASKGDETEAFF.

As concerns this clone: Sequencing ends 3 residues short of the CDR3 end; the germline J gene provides the rest. The chain recombines TRBV6-1 with TRBJ1-2; D is undetermined. V lost 0 bases and J lost 5, with 19 bases in between. The CDR3 runs 17 residues. Germline CDR1 and CDR2: MNHNS and SASEGT. The CDR3 loop is CASSEALPGSIQYGYTF. Partial CDR3 DNA: TGTGCCAGCAGTGAAGCGCTTCCGGGGTCTATTCAATATGGC.

Many counts were recorded for this clone. The sequence runs out 3 residues before the end of the CDR3; the remainder is reconstructed from the germline J gene. The chain recombines TRBV29-1 with TRBJ1-1, with 7 bases identical to TRBD1. The CDR3 is made up of 15 amino acids. J lost 1 base, V lost 7 bases, and 12 bases had no gene match. Germline V gene sequence: CDR1 SQVTM, CDR2 ANQGSEA. The CDR3 sequence: CSGTIPGTANTEAFF. The CDR3 DNA, read in part, is TGCAGCGGCACGATTCCCGGGACAGCGAACACTGAA.

Points on this clone: The CDR3 end is not reached by the read, which stops 3 residues before it; the germline J gene fills it in. The V gene is TRBV7-2, the J gene TRBJ2-1; D is possibly TRBD2 (6 bases). Germline V gene data show CDR1 as SGHTA and CDR2 as FQGNSA. Trimming stripped 0 bases from V and 9 bases from J, with 18 bases between. There are 16 residues in the CDR3. The part of the CDR3 DNA that was read is TGTGCCAGCAGCTTAGCAGGAGGGCGGGTGGGGAGTGAG. Translated: CASSLAGGRVGSE. The entire CDR3 is CASSLAGGRVGSEQFF. Together with reference TRBV7-2 and TRBJ2-1, the CDR3 gives the full variable domain: GAGVSQSPSNKVTEKGKDVELRCDPISGHTALYWYRQSLGQGLEFLIYFQGNSAPDKSGLPSDRFSAERTGGSVSTLTIQRTQQEDSAVYLCASSLAGGRVGSEQFFGPGTRLTVL.

This clone was counted many times. The CDR3 end is not reached by the read, which stops 3 residues before it; the germline J gene fills it in. This rearrangement joins TRBV29-1 to TRBJ1-1; D is ambiguous. The V gene lost 4 bases and the J gene lost 3 bases, with 9 bases spanning the gap. Germline CDR1 is SQVTM and CDR2 is ANQGSEA. This CDR3 has 12 amino acids. The CDR3 protein is CSVVEGHTEAFF. The CDR3 DNA, read in part, is TGCAGCGTTGTAGAGGGCCACACTGAA.

This clone was seen many times. From the germline J gene comes the end of the CDR3, since the read stops 3 residues before it. This rearrangement joins TRBV2 to TRBJ1-6; D gene unclear. CDR3 length: 15 residues. Germline CDR1 and CDR2: SNHLY and FYNNEI. Trimming removed 3 bases at V and 0 bases at J, with 6 bases between. The CDR3 sequence: CASSDRSSYNSPLHF. Incomplete CDR3 DNA: TGTGCCAGCAGTGACAGGAGCTCCTATAATTCACCC.

This clone has at least ten counts. The read terminates 3 residues before the CDR3 end, so the remaining end is supplied by the germline J gene. The gene calls are TRBV6-2 or TRBV6-3 and TRBJ2-1, with a possible D match to TRBD1 (6 bases). Trimming removed 2 bases at V and 5 bases at J, with 10 bases between. The germline CDR1 and CDR2 sequences are MNHEY and SVGEGT. CDR3 length equals 14 residues. The part of the CDR3 DNA that was read is TGTGCCAGCAGTTACCGGGACACCAACAATGAG. It translates to CASSYRDTNNE. The whole CDR3 is CASSYRDTNNEQFF.

As to this clone: The junction does not match germline at one end; this may be a read error. The read stops 3 residues short of the end of the CDR3; the missing end is completed from the germline J gene. The V gene is TRBV30, the J gene TRBJ1-2, with a tentative D call TRBD1 (6 bases). This CDR3 region has 11 residues. From germline, CDR1 is GTSNPN and CDR2 SVGIG (reference sequence). CDR3 bases read: TGTGCCGGGAGAAGGAGGGACACC. It specifies CAGRRRDT. The full CDR3 protein is CAGRRRDTYTF.

This clone was picked up many times. Read sequence stops 3 residues before the CDR3 end, and the germline J gene provides the missing end. The rearrangement links TRBV30 to TRBJ1-2; TRBD1 might be the D (5 bases). Per the germline V gene, CDR1 is GTSNPN and CDR2 is SVGIG (reference sequence). This CDR3 is 15 amino acids long. V lost 3 bases and J 5 bases, leaving 19 bases between the germline ends. The sequenced CDR3 bases are TGTGCCTGGAGGAATCCAGGACGGGGGGTTTATGGC. It is translated as CAWRNPGRGVYG. The whole CDR3 protein reads CAWRNPGRGVYGYTF.

Ten or more counts support this clone. The observed sequence ends 3 residues before the CDR3 terminus, with the missing tail filled in from the germline J gene. V and J are TRBV2 and TRBJ2-5; 9 positions match TRBD1. The trim removed 6 bases at V and 7 bases at J, leaving 9 bases unmatched. The CDR3 runs to 14 residues. Germline CDR1 SNHLY, CDR2 FYNNEI. The sequenced part of the CDR3 DNA is TGTGCCAGCAGGGGACAGGGACCTCTGGGGACC. Protein: CASRGQGPLGT. From start to end, the CDR3 is CASRGQGPLGTQYF.

Ten or more counts support this clone. The sequence runs out 3 residues before the end of the CDR3; the remainder is reconstructed from the germline J gene. This chain links TRBV7-6 with TRBJ2-1; TRBD1 matches at 7 bases. Germline CDR1 reads SGHVS; CDR2 reads FNYEAQ. Losses at the gene ends were 1 base for V and 2 bases for J; bases not matched to a gene: 11. This CDR3 has 18 residues. The DNA read from the CDR3 is TGTGCCAGCAGCTTAGGGTGGACAGGTTTTGTGGCCTACAATGAG. Its translation: CASSLGWTGFVAYNE. The CDR3 in its entirety is CASSLGWTGFVAYNEQFF.

This clone was observed a handful of times. This may come from a read error, since a much larger clone is one base off. With the read ending 3 residues before the CDR3 end, the germline J gene is used to fill in that end. This CDR3 is also generated by other DNA sequences in the sample. This chain uses TRBV6-4 with TRBJ1-3; D possibly corresponds to TRBD1 (6 bases). The CDR3 length is 17 residues. Germline V gene lookup returns CDR1 MRHNA and CDR2 SNTAGT. CDR3 bases read: TGTGCCAGCAGTGACGCGGCCAGGGGTCACTCTGGAAACACA. It codes for CASSDAARGHSGNT. The full CDR3 sequence reads CASSDAARGHSGNTIYF.

This clone has at least ten counts. The read comes to an end 3 residues before the CDR3 does, leaving the germline J gene to fill in the end. V gene TRBV5-1 combines with J gene TRBJ1-1; no reliable D call. The V gene's germline CDR1 is SGHRS and CDR2 YFSETQ. CDR3 size: 15 residues. Trimming shortened V by 2 bases and J by 0 bases, and 11 bases separated the two germline ends. The part of the CDR3 DNA that was read is TGCGCCAGCAGCTTTACAGTACCCGTGAACACTGAA. It encodes CASSFTVPVNTE. From start to end, the CDR3 is CASSFTVPVNTEAFF.

This clone was seen ten or more times. The read terminates 3 residues ahead of where the CDR3 ends, so the germline J gene completes it. The V and J genes are TRBV7-8 and TRBJ2-2, with a tentative D call TRBD1 (6 bases). Germline V gene lookup returns CDR1 SGHVS and CDR2 FQNEAQ. Trimming took 4 bases from V and 1 from J, leaving 13 bases between them. The CDR3 consists of 16 residues. CDR3 DNA (partial): TGTGCCAGCAGCTCATTGCGGACAGTGAACACCGGGGAG. Protein sequence: CASSSLRTVNTGE. The CDR3, in full, reads CASSSLRTVNTGELFF. The full variable domain, completed using reference TRBV7-8 and TRBJ2-2, is GAGVSQSPRYKVAKRGQDVALRCDPISGHVSLFWYQQALGQGPEFLTYFQNEAQLDKSGLPSDRFFAERPEGSVSTLKIQRTQQEDSAVYLCASSSLRTVNTGELFFGEGSRLTVL.

This clone appeared a few times. The missing CDR3 end, 3 residues past where the read stops, is filled in from the germline J gene. The chain carries TRBV5-6 and TRBJ2-7; 8 nucleotides align to TRBD2. Germline CDR1 SGHDT, CDR2 YYEEEE. CDR3 length: 15 amino acids. V trimming: 0 bases; J trimming: 2 bases; junction bases outside the gene matches: 4. CDR3 bases read: TGTGCCAGCAGCTTGGAACTAGCGGAGACCTACGAG. This gives the protein CASSLELAETYE. The whole CDR3 region reads CASSLELAETYEQYF.

This clone was seen ten or more times. The read is 3 residues too short to cover the CDR3 end, so that end is filled in from the germline J gene. The chain joins TRBV7-9 to TRBJ2-3, with 7 bases fitting TRBD1. Germline-derived CDR1 and CDR2 are SEHNR and FQNEAQ (reference sequence). The ends lost 0 bases at V and 6 bases at J; junction bases unmatched: 0. The CDR3 sequence is 13 residues long. The sequenced part of the CDR3 DNA is TGTGCCAGCAGCTTAGCCAGGGGGGATACG. Its translation is CASSLARGDT. The CDR3 reads in full as CASSLARGDTQYF.

Many counts were recorded for this clone. The DNA ends 3 residues before the CDR3 does, and the rest of the CDR3 is filled in from the germline J gene. This rearrangement joins TRBV7-9 to TRBJ2-3; no definite D call. The CDR3 consists of 11 residues. Germline CDR1 reads SEHNR; CDR2 reads FQNEAQ (reference sequence). V was trimmed by 5 bases and J by 3 bases, leaving 3 bases between them. The sequenced CDR3 bases are TGTGCCAGCAGCCTGACAGATACG. As protein: CASSLTDT. The whole CDR3 is CASSLTDTQYF.

On this clone itself: The read terminates 3 residues before the CDR3 end, so the remaining end is supplied by the germline J gene. V and J are TRBV18 and TRBJ1-5, with D perhaps matching TRBD1 (5 bases). V was pared by 4 bases and J by 4 bases, with 14 bases between. Germline V CDR1 and CDR2: KGHSH, LQKENI. The CDR3 is 15 residues long. The sequenced part of the CDR3 DNA is TGTGCCAGCTCACTGGATGGACACGATAATCAGCCC. Residues: CASSLDGHDNQP. From start to end, the CDR3 is CASSLDGHDNQPQHF. The variable domain in full, with the rest retrieved from reference TRBV18 and TRBJ1-5, is NAGVMQNPRHLVRRRGQEARLRCSPMKGHSHVYWYRQLPEEGLKFMVYLQKENIIDESGMPKERFSAEFPKEGPSILRIQQVVRGDSAAYFCASSLDGHDNQPQHFGDGTRLSIL.

This clone has at least ten counts. Read data end 3 residues before the CDR3 end; the end is taken from the germline J gene. The V call is TRBV5-1, the J call TRBJ1-5; 7 positions match TRBD1. There are 16 residues in the CDR3. With V trimmed by 5 bases and J by 1 base, 9 bases remained unmatched. Germline assignment: CDR1 SGHRS and CDR2 YFSETQ. The part of the CDR3 DNA that was read is TGCGCCAGCAGTGCCAACAGGGGAACAAGCAATCAGCCC. This sequence encodes CASSANRGTSNQP. The CDR3 in full is CASSANRGTSNQPQHF.

This clone was found many times. The read terminates 3 residues before the CDR3 end, so the remaining end is supplied by the germline J gene. The genes are TRBV5-1 and TRBJ1-4; TRBD1 matches at 9 bases. With 4 bases clipped from V and 7 bases from J, the junction kept 8 bases outside the gene matches. CDR1 and CDR2 (germline): SGHRS, YFSETQ. The CDR3 consists of 15 residues. The covered CDR3 bases are TGCGCCAGCAGCCGGACAGGGGAAGGGGGTGAAAAA. The encoded protein is CASSRTGEGGEK. The entire CDR3 protein is CASSRTGEGGEKLFF. Supplemented by reference TRBV5-1 and TRBJ1-4, the full variable domain reads KAGVTQTPRYLIKTRGQQVTLSCSPISGHRSVSWYQQTPGQGLQFLFEYFSETQRNKGNFPGRFSGRQFSNSRSEMNVSTLELGDSALYLCASSRTGEGGEKLFFGSGTQLSVL.

This clone was recorded many times. The read ends 3 residues shy of where the CDR3 ends; the end is completed using the germline J gene. This chain connects TRBV20-1 to TRBJ2-2, with 7 bases aligning to TRBD1. CDR1 and CDR2 from the germline V gene are DFQATT and SNEGSKA (reference sequence). Trimming took 6 bases from V and 1 from J; bases not matched to a gene: 8. This CDR3 has 15 residues. CDR3 DNA, as far as it was read: TGCAGTGCCGAGGGGGCCACGGGGAACACCGGGGAG. It encodes CSAEGATGNTGE. The entire CDR3 protein is CSAEGATGNTGELFF.

The sample holds a few counts of this clone. Coverage ceases 3 residues before the CDR3 finishes, and the germline J gene fills in the end. This chain uses TRBV30 with TRBJ2-7, with 8 bases aligning to TRBD1. CDR3 size: 15 residues. Germline assignment: CDR1 GTSNPN and CDR2 SVGIG (reference sequence). The V and J ends lost 1 base and 5 bases, in that order; junction bases with no gene match: 10. CDR3 sequence: CAWSGAGGLADEQYF. The CDR3 bases that were read are TGTGCCTGGAGTGGGGCAGGGGGCCTGGCTGACGAG.